This T cell receptor (beta chain) was profiled in a study of blood T cell repertoires in COVID-19. Study context: PBMCs, B-cell-depleted T cells, or T cells were the source of the cDNA or gDNA that made up the material.

Per the germline V gene, CDR1 is SGHNT and CDR2 is YYREEE (reference sequence). CDR3 length equals 12 residues. The V end was cut by 4 bases, the J end by 4 bases, with 9 bases between. In the original workflow: Estimates of nucleated cell counts were drawn from the amplification of reference gene primers. Data came from immunoSEQ multiplex PCR; TCRdb stores just in-frame clones and leaves some out. V and J calls plus clone size are reproduced from that table; the DNA served to infer D and trimming. Of about 240,000 clones in the sample, approximately 86% were seen once. This clonotype was obtained from a woman aged 25 to 39 who had recovered from COVID-19. The chain carries TRBV5-4 and TRBJ2-7; a possible D gene is TRBD1 (6 bases). Sequencing was done on a sample of peripheral blood. The CDR3 protein is CASSGTGYEQYF. CDR3 in DNA: TGTGCCAGCAGCGGCACAGGGTACGAGCAGTACTTC. The full variable domain, with the rest looked up from reference TRBV5-4 and TRBJ2-7, is ETGVTQSPTHLIKTRGQQVTLRCSSQSGHNTVSWYQQALGQGPQFIFQYYREEENGRGNFPPRFSGLQFPNYSSELNVNALELDDSALYLCASSGTGYEQYFGPGTRLTVT.